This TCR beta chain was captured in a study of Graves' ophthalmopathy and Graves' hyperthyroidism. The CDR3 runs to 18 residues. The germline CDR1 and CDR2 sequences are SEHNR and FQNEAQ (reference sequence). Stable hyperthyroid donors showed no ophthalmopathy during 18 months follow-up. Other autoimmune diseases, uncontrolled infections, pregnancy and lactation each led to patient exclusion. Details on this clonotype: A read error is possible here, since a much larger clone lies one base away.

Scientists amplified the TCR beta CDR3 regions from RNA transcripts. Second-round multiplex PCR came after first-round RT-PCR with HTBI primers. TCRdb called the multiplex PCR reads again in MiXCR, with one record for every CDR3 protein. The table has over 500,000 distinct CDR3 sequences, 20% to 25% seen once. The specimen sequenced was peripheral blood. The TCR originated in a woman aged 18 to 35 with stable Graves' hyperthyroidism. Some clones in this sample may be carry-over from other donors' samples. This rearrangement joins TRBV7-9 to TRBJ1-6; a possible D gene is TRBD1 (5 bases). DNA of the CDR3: TGTGCCAGCAGCTACAGCGAACGCGCCGGGACCCAAAATTCACACCTCCACTTT. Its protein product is CASSYSERAGTQNSHLHF.